The T cell receptor beta chain described here comes from a study of T cell repertoires in cytomegalovirus infection. For the study at large: The authors used CMV epitopes that were HLA-C-restricted (recently identified) and HLA-B-restricted (well studied). Signatures in public TCR beta sequences pointed to both CMV infection and matching HLA type.

TCRdb independently ran MiXCR on the reads; one entry per CDR3 protein. The table shows 400,000 to 600,000 distinct CDR3 sequences, with approximately 46% occurring only once. Overall study results and limits: Predominance within the ex vivo response was attributable to HLA-C-restricted CMV-specific TCR beta clonotypes.

V shed 4 bases and J 2 bases; nucleotides not matched to a gene: 16. The length of the CDR3 is 19 residues. About this clonotype itself: The antigen is not known.

V usage is TRBV12-3 or TRBV12-4 and J usage is TRBJ2-5, with 10 bases identical to TRBD1. The clonotype was recovered from a human donor in good health (CMV status not recorded). Some clones in this sample may be carry-over from other donors' samples. Material: cultured PBMCs, obtained from culture after CMV antigen stimulation. CDR3 in DNA: TGTGCCAGCAGTTGGGGGACAGGGGCCTCAACCTGGGTTCAAGAGACCCAGTACTTC. This gives the protein CASSWGTGASTWVQETQYF.